The T cell receptor beta chain described here comes from a study of blood T cells in healthy people across ages. The authors ran a second PCR of 7 to 11 cycles using a sample-barcoded 5' primer and a J-beta primer mix. Each cDNA molecule carried a tag from a template-switch adaptor that contained 12 random nucleotides. TCRdb called the 5' RACE reads again in MiXCR, with one record for every CDR3 protein. The data show 1.5 million to 2 million distinct CDR3 sequences, with approximately 28% seen just once and roughly 8% held by the top ten. In this sample, this clonotype turned up a few times. The antigen is undetermined. Per the germline V gene, CDR1 is MNHEY and CDR2 is SVGEGT. V was cut by 0 bases and J by 10 bases, with 10 bases left in between. This CDR3 is built from 13 residues. Total RNA amounts of at least 6 micrograms were extracted per sample. Findings of the study overall: Donor CMV infection status was unknown, possibly confounding age-related changes in expanded clonotypes.

This TCR was sampled from a young woman in good health. The chain recombines TRBV6-2 or TRBV6-3 with TRBJ2-1; D is unresolved. The sample consisted of blood. CDR3 nucleotide sequence: TGTGCCAGCAGTTACTCGGTCTCAGGAGAGCAGTTCTTC. It is translated as CASSYSVSGEQFF.